This T cell receptor (beta chain) stems from a study of cytomegalovirus exposure and HLA in healthy donors. While the first cohort had fewer than 850 subjects, the donors belonged to the separate validation cohort of about 110 subjects. This CDR3 has 16 amino acids. V gave up 2 bases and J gave up 4 bases; unmatched junction bases: 5. Germline lookup yields CDR1 MNHEY and CDR2 SVGAGI. Overall study findings and caveats: In a later analysis, first-cohort TCR clusters were found to tend to co-occur in the 100 to 150 validation repertoires. Cytomegalovirus association was listed for 150 or so TCR beta chains.

Profiled with immunoSEQ multiplex PCR; TCRdb holds only in-frame clones, not every one. The table shows about 200,000 clones, with roughly 88% occurring only once. This clone was recorded once. What it recognizes is unknown. The sample was PBMCs. The source of this sequence is a woman aged 18-29 years in good health and CMV-seronegative. The V call is TRBV6-5, the J call TRBJ2-1; TRBD2 agrees at 10 bases. The CDR3 sequence is CASSYKTSGPYNEQFF. The CDR3 coding sequence is TGTGCCAGCAGTTACAAGACTAGCGGGCCTTACAATGAGCAGTTCTTC.